This is a list of T cell receptor beta chains from one sample in a study of CD8+ T cells in alopecia areata. The data were produced by immunoSEQ multiplex PCR, yet TCRdb's version contains in-frame clones alone and is incomplete. Of approximately 160,000 clones listed, approximately 60% were seen once; the top ten hold approximately 15%. Source: CD4+ T cells sorted from blood, taken at week 24, from a patient treated with tofacitinib. The origin of the receptors is a human donor with alopecia areata. Each CDR3 is given with its conserved first and last residue. D genes are given only for firm matches. Clone size is not always given. Where it is, it says once, few, many or a class for expanded clones.

j_call | v_call | cdr3_length | d_call | clone_size | cdr3_nt | cdr3_aa
TRBJ1-5 | TRBV11-3 | 13 | . | . | TGTGCCAGCAGCGGTGGAAGCAATCAGCCCCAGCATTTT | CASSGGSNQPQHF
TRBJ2-7 | TRBV6-1 | 16 | TRBD2 | . | TGTGCCATCAGTGAGCCGGGACTAGCGGGGATTTACGAGCAGTACTTC | CAISEPGLAGIYEQYF
TRBJ2-1 | TRBV7-2 | 16 | . | . | TGTGCCAGCAGCTCCCTCCGGGGCGCGGCCTACAATGAGCAGTTCTTC | CASSSLRGAAYNEQFF
TRBJ1-4 | TRBV5-1 | 16 | . | . | TGCGCCAGCAGCCTACAGGGCCGAGCGGGTAATGAAAAACTGTTTTTT | CASSLQGRAGNEKLFF
TRBJ1-2 | TRBV10-3 | 15 | . | . | TGTGCCATCAGTGAGGCCAGCTCTATGGGCTATGGCTACACCTTC | CAISEASSMGYGYTF
TRBJ1-5 | TRBV27 | 15 | . | . | TGTGCCAGCAGTTCCCTCGGACAGTCCAATCAGCCCCAGCATTTT | CASSSLGQSNQPQHF
TRBJ2-5 | TRBV7-2 | 15 | . | . | TGTGCCAGCAGACGACAGGGCGGGGGTAAAGAGACCCAGTACTTC | CASRRQGGGKETQYF
TRBJ1-1 | TRBV7-2 | 15 | . | . | TGTGCCAGCAGCGCAATATCAGGGGTCAACACTGAAGCTTTCTTT | CASSAISGVNTEAFF
TRBJ1-1 | TRBV30 | 14 | . | . | TGTGCCTGGAAATATACAGGGATCGGCACTGAAGCTTTCTTT | CAWKYTGIGTEAFF
TRBJ1-5 | TRBV10-3 | 12 | . | few | TGTGCCATCAGTGACCCGGGTGAGCCCCAGCATTTT | CAISDPGEPQHF
TRBJ2-6 | TRBV29-1 | 14 | . | . | TGCAGCGTTGAATTTAGACATGGGGCCAACGTCCTGACTTTC | CSVEFRHGANVLTF
TRBJ2-3 | TRBV5-1 | 16 | TRBD2 | . | TGCGCCAGCAGCGCGGGAGCCTACGAGGGCACAGATACGCAGTATTTT | CASSAGAYEGTDTQYF
TRBJ1-2 | TRBV19 | 14 | . | . | TGTGCCAGTAGCACACCGGGACGAAACTATGGCTACACCTTC | CASSTPGRNYGYTF
TRBJ1-1 | TRBV19 | 13 | . | . | TGTGCCAGCTCAGGGGTCCTGAACACTGAAGCTTTCTTT | CASSGVLNTEAFF
TRBJ1-4 | TRBV12-5 | 14 | . | . | TGTGCTAGTGGTCCCGGGCAGGGTAGTGAAAAACTGTTTTTT | CASGPGQGSEKLFF
TRBJ2-2 | TRBV30 | 14 | TRBD2 | . | TGTGCCTGGAGTCCGGGACTAGGCACCGGGGAGCTGTTTTTT | CAWSPGLGTGELFF
TRBJ2-7 | TRBV2 | 15 | TRBD1 | . | TGTGCCAGCTTAGGGACAGCCACGTCCTCCTACGAGCAGTACTTC | CASLGTATSSYEQYF